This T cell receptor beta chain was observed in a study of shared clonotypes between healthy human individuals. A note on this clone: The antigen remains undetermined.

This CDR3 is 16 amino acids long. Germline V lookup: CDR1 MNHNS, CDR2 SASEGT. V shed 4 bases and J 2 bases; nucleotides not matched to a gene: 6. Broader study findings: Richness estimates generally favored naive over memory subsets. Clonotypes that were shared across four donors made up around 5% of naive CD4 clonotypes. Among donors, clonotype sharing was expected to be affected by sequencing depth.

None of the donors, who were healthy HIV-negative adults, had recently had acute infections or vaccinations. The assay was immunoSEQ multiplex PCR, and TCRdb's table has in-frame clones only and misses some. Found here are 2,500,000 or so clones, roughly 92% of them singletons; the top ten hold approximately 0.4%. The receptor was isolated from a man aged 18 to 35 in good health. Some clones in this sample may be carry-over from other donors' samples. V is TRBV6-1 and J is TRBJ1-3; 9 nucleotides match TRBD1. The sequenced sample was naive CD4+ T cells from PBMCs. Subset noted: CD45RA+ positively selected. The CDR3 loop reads CASSGTGGVTGNTIYF. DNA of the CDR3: TGTGCCAGCAGTGGAACAGGGGGCGTAACTGGAAACACCATATATTTT.